The clone carrying this T cell receptor (beta chain) occurred a few times. The study recruited people aged roughly 18 to 100 years across 20 to 30 US areas. Participants' reported clinical history set cohort assignment. This sample was taken from a study of blood T cell repertoires in COVID-19. Whole-study context: In each case, the material was cDNA or gDNA derived from T cells, B-cell-depleted T cells, or PBMCs.

Sequencing used immunoSEQ multiplex PCR; TCRdb keeps in-frame clones, though not all of them. Here the sample spans about 300,000 clones, over 75% being singletons. V was pared by 4 bases and J by 6 bases, with 9 bases of the junction left unmatched. Germline CDR1 SGHRS, CDR2 YFSETQ. The CDR3 spans 15 residues. The V gene is TRBV5-1, the J gene TRBJ2-1; 8 nucleotides agree with TRBD2. This receptor was obtained from a man aged 30 to 39 who had recovered from COVID-19. Sequencing was done on a sample of PBMCs or T cells enriched from blood (not recorded which). CDR3 region: CASSLPGTSLNEQFF. In nucleotides, the CDR3 is TGCGCCAGCAGCCTCCCCGGGACTAGTCTCAATGAGCAGTTCTTC.